One sample yielded the 9 T cell receptor beta chains listed below, sequenced in a study of blood T cell repertoires in COVID-19. Clones were read by immunoSEQ multiplex PCR, and TCRdb kept only the in-frame ones, dropping some. The sample yields more than 200,000 clones, approximately 86% seen once. Sample: peripheral blood. The receptors were gathered from a man younger than 40 with active or convalescent COVID-19.

V and J are TRBV12-3 or TRBV12-4 and TRBJ1-5; 7 bases fit TRBD1. The CDR3 consists of 13 residues. After removal of 2 bases from V and 5 bases from J, the junction contained 0 bases not matched to a gene. The CDR3 here is CASSLTGDQPQHF. Here the CDR3 DNA reads TGTGCCAGCAGTTTAACAGGGGATCAGCCCCAGCATTTT.

V and J are TRBV11-2 and TRBJ2-4; no reliable D call. CDR1 and CDR2 (germline): SGHAT, FQNNGV. Trimming shortened V by 3 bases and J by 9 bases, and 6 bases separated the two germline ends. CDR3 length: 11 residues. The CDR3 DNA is TGTGCCAGCAGCTTTAATATCATTCAGTACTTC. It codes for CASSFNIIQYF.

The V call is TRBV30, the J call TRBJ1-4; D is possibly TRBD1 (6 bases). The CDR3 totals 15 residues. The V end was cut by 2 bases, the J end by 8 bases, with 18 bases between. Germline assignment: CDR1 GTSNPN and CDR2 SVGIG (reference sequence). The CDR3 nucleotides read TGTGCCTGGAGTAGGGCAGGGGCTCCATCCGAAAAACTGTTTTTT. Translation gives CAWSRAGAPSEKLFF.

The chain carries TRBV7-9 and TRBJ1-1; weak D call: TRBD1 (5 bases). CDR3 length: 16 amino acids. Trimming left V 4 bases short and J 1 base short, with 16 bases between. Germline V gene data show CDR1 as SEHNR and CDR2 as FQNEAQ (reference sequence). CDR3 protein: CASSSHNAGGNTEAFF. The CDR3 DNA reads TGTGCCAGCAGCTCACATAACGCCGGGGGGAACACTGAAGCTTTCTTT.

The rearrangement links TRBV7-3 to TRBJ2-5; 8 nucleotides align to TRBD2. The CDR3 has 15 residues. Trimming removed 5 bases from V and 4 bases from J; junction bases left unmatched: 9. In germline, CDR1 is SGHTA, CDR2 FQGTGA. The CDR3 coding sequence is TGTGCCAGCAGCCTACCGAGCGGGGGTGTAGAGACCCAGTACTTC. This sequence encodes CASSLPSGGVETQYF.

The gene calls are TRBV5-1 and TRBJ1-5; D might be TRBD1 (6 bases). The germline V gene encodes CDR1 SGHRS and CDR2 YFSETQ. CDR3 size: 16 residues. V dropped 0 bases and J dropped 0 bases, with 10 bases sitting between them. CDR3 bases: TGCGCCAGCAGCTTGGAGTCAGGGGATAGCAATCAGCCCCAGCATTTT. Residues: CASSLESGDSNQPQHF.

This clone was counted a single time. The chain employs TRBV5-5 and TRBJ2-5; 9 bases fit TRBD1. The CDR3 spans 18 residues. CDR1 is SGHKS, CDR2 YYEKEE, per germline (reference sequence). J was trimmed by 5 bases and V by 2 bases; bases with no gene match: 16. The CDR3 nucleotides read TGTGCCAGCAGCTTTCGACTACACCGTACAGGGGGCGTCGAGACCCAGTACTTC. Amino acids: CASSFRLHRTGGVETQYF.

The gene calls are TRBV6-5 and TRBJ1-2, with 7 bases that match TRBD1. This CDR3 spans 12 amino acids. After removal of 6 bases from V and 4 bases from J, the junction contained 2 bases not matched to a gene. Germline V gives CDR1 MNHEY, CDR2 SVGAGI. The DNA for the CDR3 is TGTGCCAGCAGAGGGGGCGGCTATGGCTACACCTTC. Residues: CASRGGGYGYTF.

This clone was found once. V is TRBV27 and J is TRBJ1-1, with TRBD1 matching over 8 bases. This CDR3 spans 14 amino acids. Trimming at V came to 3 bases and at J to 4 bases, leaving 4 bases not matched to a gene. Germline loops: CDR1 MNHEY, CDR2 SMNVEV (reference sequence). CDR3: CASSLTGEGTEAFF. The DNA for the CDR3 is TGTGCCAGCAGTTTGACAGGGGAAGGCACTGAAGCTTTCTTT.